The 32 T cell receptor beta chains in this list originate from one sample, sequenced in a study of technical replicates of blood from a few donors. The assay was immunoSEQ multiplex PCR, and TCRdb's table has in-frame clones only and misses some. The sample has 70,000 to 85,000 clones; over 80% are singletons. The sequenced sample was T cells isolated from PBMCs. The receptors were gathered from a human donor in good health.

J is TRBJ1-5 and V is TRBV29-1; 7 nucleotides match TRBD1. Per germline, CDR1 SQVTM and CDR2 ANQGSEA. The CDR3 has 13 amino acids. Trimming took 4 bases from V and 7 from J; bases not matched to a gene: 7. The CDR3 nucleotides are TGCAGCGTTGGACAGGGTCGAGAGCAGCCCCAGCATTTT. It specifies CSVGQGREQPQHF.

The V call is TRBV30, the J call TRBJ1-5, with 9 bases that match TRBD1. The CDR3 loop spans 13 amino acids. Per the germline V gene, CDR1 is GTSNPN and CDR2 is SVGIG (reference sequence). V lost 3 bases to trimming and J lost 9 bases; unmatched junction nucleotides: 6. CDR3 nucleotides: TGTGCCTGGAGGGGACAGGGAATAGGGCCCCAGCATTTT. Translating it yields CAWRGQGIGPQHF. The entire variable domain, with the rest obtained from reference TRBV30 and TRBJ1-5, is as follows: SQTIHQWPATLVQPVGSPLSLECTVEGTSNPNLYWYRQAAGRGLQLLFYSVGIGQISSEVPQNLSASRPQDRQFILSSKKLLLSDSGFYLCAWRGQGIGPQHFGDGTRLSIL.

V is TRBV12-5 and J is TRBJ2-1; 7 bases agree with TRBD2. The CDR3 consists of 19 residues. Germline V lookup: CDR1 LGHNT, CDR2 FRNRAP. V gave up 1 base and J gave up 4 bases; unmatched junction bases: 16. The CDR3, as DNA: TGTGCTAGTGGTTTGGCAAGAAACCTGGGCAGGGAGGGTTACAATGAGCAGTTCTTC. Amino acids: CASGLARNLGREGYNEQFF.

This chain connects TRBV29-1 to TRBJ2-6, with 8 bases lining up with TRBD1. J was trimmed by 4 bases and V by 4 bases; bases with no gene match: 15. The germline CDR1 and CDR2 sequences are SQVTM and ANQGSEA. CDR3 length: 18 amino acids. The CDR3 DNA sequence: TGCAGCGTTGTTTGGGGCCGGCAGGGGGCGAGGGGGGCCAACGTCCTGACTTTC. It codes for CSVVWGRQGARGANVLTF. The whole variable domain, remainder taken from reference TRBV29-1 and TRBJ2-6, is SAVISQKPSRDICQRGTSLTIQCQVDSQVTMMFWYRQQPGQSLTLIATANQGSEATYESGFVIDKFPISRPNLTFSTLTVSNMSPEDSSIYLCSVVWGRQGARGANVLTFGAGSRLTVL.

The chain couples TRBV6-1 to TRBJ1-5, with TRBD1 matching 10 bases. Trimming took 6 bases from V and 3 from J; bases not matched to a gene: 2. The CDR3 is 14 residues long. Germline CDR1 is MNHNS and CDR2 is SASEGT. CDR3 nucleotide sequence: TGTGCCAGCAGGGACAGGGGGAACAATCAGCCCCAGCATTTT. Translating gives CASRDRGNNQPQHF.

The chain links TRBV14 to TRBJ2-3, with 10 bases lining up with TRBD2. The V and J ends lost 6 bases and 0 bases, in that order; junction bases with no gene match: 6. In germline, CDR1 is SGHDN, CDR2 FVKESK. The CDR3 extends over 16 amino acids. The CDR3 nucleotides are TGTGCCAGCAGAAAAAGAGCGGGAGGGAGCACAGATACGCAGTATTTT. This encodes CASRKRAGGSTDTQYF.

The V and J genes are TRBV9 and TRBJ2-1; TRBD2 is a possible D gene (5 bases). CDR1 and CDR2 from the germline V gene are SGDLS and YYNGEE. This CDR3 spans 16 amino acids. The V end lost 0 bases, the J end lost 3 bases, and 13 bases lay between the germline ends. The DNA for the CDR3 is TGTGCCAGCAGCGTAGGTGCGGAGGCACGCTACAATGAGCAGTTCTTC. Its protein product is CASSVGAEARYNEQFF.

This clone was counted once. CDR3 in amino acids: CASSLMDREIQETQYF. In nucleotides, the CDR3 is TGTGCCAGCAGCTTAATGGACAGAGAGATACAAGAGACCCAGTACTTC. This chain connects TRBV7-2 to TRBJ2-5; TRBD1 is a possible D gene (6 bases). The length of the CDR3 is 16 residues. Germline V gene sequence: CDR1 SGHTA, CDR2 FQGNSA. Deletions cut 2 bases from V and 2 bases from J, with 15 bases between.

J is TRBJ2-7 and V is TRBV19; a weak D match, TRBD2 (6 bases). Trimming shortened V by 8 bases and J by 6 bases, and 20 bases separated the two germline ends. The CDR3 is 14 amino acids. The germline V gene encodes CDR1 LNHDA and CDR2 SQIVND (reference sequence). The DNA of the CDR3 is TGTGCCAGTCAAGGACACGGGCAGGGAGGCGAGCAGTACTTC. This gives the protein CASQGHGQGGEQYF.

This chain uses TRBV28 with TRBJ2-5; no firm D call. CDR3 size: 13 residues. Germline V gene lookup returns CDR1 MDHEN and CDR2 SYDVKM. Trimming stripped 2 bases from V and 1 base from J, with 5 bases between. For the CDR3, the DNA is TGTGCCAGCAGTTTAGTAGTCCAAGAGACCCAGTACTTC. It specifies CASSLVVQETQYF.

This chain joins TRBV13 and TRBJ2-7; D is perhaps TRBD1 (5 bases). The germline CDR1 and CDR2 sequences are PRHDT and FYEKMQ (reference sequence). V lost 5 bases and J lost 0, with 14 bases in between. The CDR3 is 15 amino acids. CDR3 region: CASSPPLGASYEQYF. The CDR3 nucleotides are TGTGCCAGCAGCCCCCCCTTAGGGGCCTCCTACGAGCAGTACTTC.

This chain uses TRBV27 with TRBJ2-1, with D unclear. Germline V CDR1 and CDR2: MNHEY, SMNVEV (reference sequence). There are 14 residues in the CDR3. Between the trimmed V and J ends, which lost 3 bases and 6 bases, there was a span of 12 bases. This CDR3 is CASSFNGPVNEQFF. The DNA of the CDR3 is TGTGCCAGCAGTTTCAACGGTCCGGTCAATGAGCAGTTCTTC.

The V call is TRBV11-2, the J call TRBJ2-7; TRBD2 matches 7 bases. The length of the CDR3 is 13 residues. Germline V gene lookup returns CDR1 SGHAT and CDR2 FQNNGV. Trimming took 5 bases from V and 4 from J; bases not matched to a gene: 5. CDR3 coding DNA: TGTGCCAGCAGCCGGTCCGGGGGGTACGAGCAGTACTTC. Translated, it gives CASSRSGGYEQYF.

This sequence joins TRBV2 and TRBJ2-7; 10 nucleotides align to TRBD1. Per the germline V gene, CDR1 is SNHLY and CDR2 is FYNNEI. Losses at the gene ends were 5 bases for V and 6 bases for J; bases not matched to a gene: 4. CDR3 size: 13 residues. The CDR3 here is CASSRTGGVEQYF. CDR3 bases: TGTGCCAGCAGTCGGACAGGGGGGGTCGAGCAGTACTTC.

The V call is TRBV28, the J call TRBJ1-5; TRBD1 matches 8 bases. The CDR3 is 15 residues long. The trim removed 5 bases at V and 2 bases at J, leaving 5 bases unmatched. The germline V gene encodes CDR1 MDHEN and CDR2 SYDVKM. The CDR3 is CASSALDRGNQPQHF. The CDR3 DNA reads TGTGCCAGCAGTGCCCTGGACAGGGGCAATCAGCCCCAGCATTTT.

This clone was seen just once. V usage is TRBV27 and J usage is TRBJ2-1; D is unresolved. The V end was cut by 4 bases, the J end by 7 bases, with 11 bases between. The CDR3 is made up of 13 amino acids. Germline CDR1 MNHEY, CDR2 SMNVEV (reference sequence). CDR3 residues: CASSSLPENEQFF. CDR3 nucleotides: TGTGCCAGCAGTTCTCTCCCGGAGAATGAGCAGTTCTTC.

The chain combines TRBV7-8 with TRBJ2-1; 8 bases agree with TRBD2. Trimming cost V 4 bases and J 5 bases; bases outside gene matches: 7. CDR1 and CDR2 from the germline V gene are SGHVS and FQNEAQ. The length of the CDR3 is 15 residues. The CDR3 spells CASSSGLAVDNEQFF. CDR3 coding DNA: TGTGCCAGCAGCTCTGGACTAGCAGTTGACAATGAGCAGTTCTTC. The whole variable domain, filled in from reference TRBV7-8 and TRBJ2-1, reads GAGVSQSPRYKVAKRGQDVALRCDPISGHVSLFWYQQALGQGPEFLTYFQNEAQLDKSGLPSDRFFAERPEGSVSTLKIQRTQQEDSAVYLCASSSGLAVDNEQFFGPGTRLTVL.

This rearrangement joins TRBV30 to TRBJ2-7, with D perhaps TRBD1 (5 bases). Per the germline V gene, CDR1 is GTSNPN and CDR2 is SVGIG (reference sequence). CDR3 length equals 13 residues. Trimming stripped 2 bases from V and 5 bases from J, with 13 bases between. The chain's CDR3 is CAWSWGQENEQYF. For the CDR3, the DNA is TGTGCCTGGAGTTGGGGCCAAGAGAACGAGCAGTACTTC.

This chain joins TRBV25-1 and TRBJ1-2; tentative D call: TRBD1 (6 bases). CDR3 length: 12 residues. The V end was cut by 10 bases, the J end by 8 bases, with 17 bases between. Germline loops: CDR1 MGHDK, CDR2 SYGVNS. CDR3: CATKGGKYGYTF. The CDR3 nucleotides are TGTGCCACCAAAGGGGGAAAGTACGGCTACACCTTC.

The chain has TRBV27 and TRBJ2-5; 9 positions agree with TRBD1. The length of the CDR3 is 15 residues. The germline gives CDR1 MNHEY, CDR2 SMNVEV (reference sequence). With V trimmed by 5 bases and J by 5 bases, 9 bases remained unmatched. CDR3 in amino acids: CASSPTGGGGETQYF. The CDR3 region has the DNA TGTGCCAGCAGTCCCACAGGGGGCGGTGGGGAGACCCAGTACTTC.

J is TRBJ2-1 and V is TRBV2; 7 nucleotides match TRBD2. The germline V gene encodes CDR1 SNHLY and CDR2 FYNNEI. The CDR3 extends over 15 amino acids. The V gene end was trimmed by 4 bases and the J gene end by 2 bases; junction bases not matched to a gene: 5. CDR3 sequence: CASSAGLVAYNEQFF. The CDR3 nucleotides are TGTGCCAGCAGTGCCGGACTAGTTGCCTACAATGAGCAGTTCTTC.

J is TRBJ1-2 and V is TRBV5-8, with 7 bases aligning to TRBD1. CDR1 is SGHTS, CDR2 YDEGEE, per germline. The CDR3 consists of 14 residues. The trim removed 0 bases at V and 4 bases at J, leaving 3 bases unmatched. CDR3 coding DNA: TGTGCCAGCAGCTTGGGACAGGGTCCCTATGGCTACACCTTC. Its protein product is CASSLGQGPYGYTF.

The V call is TRBV14, the J call TRBJ2-7; 7 bases line up with TRBD1. The trim removed 0 bases at V and 2 bases at J, leaving 4 bases unmatched. This CDR3 comprises 15 residues. Per the germline V gene, CDR1 is SGHDN and CDR2 is FVKESK. The CDR3 here is CASSQDFGTAYEQYF. Written as DNA, the CDR3 is TGTGCCAGCAGCCAAGATTTTGGGACAGCCTACGAGCAGTACTTC.

The chain couples TRBV7-9 to TRBJ2-1; 10 bases align to TRBD2. This CDR3 comprises 16 residues. The trim removed 2 bases at V and 4 bases at J, leaving 5 bases unmatched. Per germline, CDR1 SEHNR and CDR2 FQNEAQ (reference sequence). The CDR3 DNA follows: TGTGCCAGCAGCTTACCCAGCGGGAGGGCTTACAATGAGCAGTTCTTC. This gives the protein CASSLPSGRAYNEQFF. The full variable domain, in which reference TRBV7-9 and TRBJ2-1 provide the parts outside the CDR3, is DTGVSQNPRHKITKRGQNVTFRCDPISEHNRLYWYRQTLGQGPEFLTYFQNEAQLEKSRLLSDRFSAERPKGSFSTLEIQRTEQGDSAMYLCASSLPSGRAYNEQFFGPGTRLTVL.

The table lists this clone with a few counts. The chain recombines TRBV5-1 with TRBJ1-1; 11 bases agree with TRBD1. The CDR3 consists of 16 residues. Trimming cost V 4 bases and J 6 bases; bases outside gene matches: 11. The germline CDR1 and CDR2 sequences are SGHRS and YFSETQ. CDR3 sequence: CASSLSGTGGLPEAFF. Written as DNA, the CDR3 is TGCGCCAGCAGCCTATCCGGGACAGGGGGACTGCCTGAAGCTTTCTTT.

This rearrangement joins TRBV19 to TRBJ1-5, with D unclear. This CDR3 has 14 amino acids. CDR1 and CDR2 from the germline V gene are LNHDA and SQIVND (reference sequence). The germline V and J ends were trimmed by 5 bases and 1 base, with 9 bases remaining between them. DNA of the CDR3: TGTGCCAGTAGTTATCGGGAAAGCAATCAGCCCCAGCATTTT. Protein sequence: CASSYRESNQPQHF.

This sequence joins TRBV25-1 and TRBJ1-2; weak D call: TRBD1 (6 bases). The CDR3 loop spans 13 amino acids. V dropped 3 bases and J dropped 4 bases, with 9 bases sitting between them. Germline V gene sequence: CDR1 MGHDK, CDR2 SYGVNS. CDR3 in DNA: TGTGCCAGCAGTGACAGGGGCCTCTATGGCTACACCTTC. Protein sequence: CASSDRGLYGYTF.

CDR3 sequence: CASRAFWRESDYEQYF. In DNA, the CDR3 is TGTGCCAGCAGGGCCTTTTGGCGGGAGTCGGACTACGAGCAGTACTTC. The chain is built from TRBV11-2 and TRBJ2-7, with 7 bases fitting TRBD2. Looked up from germline, CDR1 is SGHAT and CDR2 is FQNNGV. This CDR3 has 16 amino acids. V was pared by 6 bases and J by 3 bases, with 14 bases of the junction left unmatched.

The rearrangement links TRBV7-9 to TRBJ2-1, with TRBD2 as a possible D gene (5 bases). The CDR3 contains 13 residues. The germline CDR1 and CDR2 sequences are SEHNR and FQNEAQ (reference sequence). V was trimmed by 0 bases and J by 5 bases, leaving 5 bases between them. This CDR3 is CASSLARDNEQFF. The CDR3, as DNA: TGTGCCAGCAGCTTAGCGCGGGACAATGAGCAGTTCTTC. Variable domain in full (rest from reference TRBV7-9 and TRBJ2-1): DTGVSQNPRHKITKRGQNVTFRCDPISEHNRLYWYRQTLGQGPEFLTYFQNEAQLEKSRLLSDRFSAERPKGSFSTLEIQRTEQGDSAMYLCASSLARDNEQFFGPGTRLTVL.

This rearrangement joins TRBV18 to TRBJ2-7, with D uncertain. Trimming left V 3 bases short and J 3 bases short, with 9 bases between. This CDR3 region has 13 residues. CDR1 and CDR2 (germline): KGHSH, LQKENI. Here the CDR3 reads CASSPLRFYEQYF. Written as DNA, the CDR3 is TGTGCCAGCTCACCCCTACGATTCTACGAGCAGTACTTC.

With respect to this clone: One end of the junction does not line up with germline, which may come from a read error. The chain links TRBV5-1 to TRBJ2-5, with 8 bases aligning to TRBD2. CDR1 and CDR2 from the germline V gene are SGHRS and YFSETQ. There are 14 residues in the CDR3. CDR3 residues: CASSRSGNREIQYF. DNA for the CDR3: TGCGCCAGCAGCCGTAGCGGGAATCGAGAGATCCAGTACTTC. The full variable domain, its missing parts supplied by reference TRBV5-1 and TRBJ2-5, is KAGVTQTPRYLIKTRGQQVTLSCSPISGHRSVSWYQQTPGQGLQFLFEYFSETQRNKGNFPGRFSGRQFSNSRSEMNVSTLELGDSALYLCASSRSGNREIQYFGPGTRLLVL.

This rearrangement joins TRBV6-5 to TRBJ2-1; 7 bases fit TRBD2. V trimming: 9 bases; J trimming: 9 bases; junction bases outside the gene matches: 8. CDR3 length equals 12 residues. Germline V lookup: CDR1 MNHEY, CDR2 SVGAGI. The CDR3 protein is CASAGTMGEQFF. The DNA for the CDR3 is TGTGCCAGTGCCGGGACTATGGGTGAGCAGTTCTTC.